This TCR beta chain is drawn from a study of immune cell composition in non-small cell lung cancer. Background on the study: Most cases were lung adenocarcinoma or squamous cell carcinoma.

Notes on the study in general: Lung squamous cell carcinoma tumours had significantly higher top 10 clone scores and productive clonality than lung adenocarcinoma. Tumour TCR-beta clonality showed no significant link to smoking pack-years.

Assay: immunoSEQ multiplex PCR; the TCRdb copy retains only in-frame clones and omits some. The sample holds approximately 8,000 clones; just under 80% are singletons and the top ten take 10% to 15%. The V gene's germline CDR1 is SGHNT and CDR2 YYREEE (reference sequence). The CDR3 length is 14 residues. Remarks on this clone: What it binds is not known. Its ends do not fully match the called genes, so a read error is possible.

The TCR originated in a human donor with non-small cell lung cancer. The V call is TRBV5-4, the J call TRBJ1-1, with TRBD1 identical over 9 bases. Sequenced input: lung tumor tissue. The CDR3, as DNA: TGCGCCAGCAGCCACCGACAGGGGGGGACTGAAGCTTTCTTT. Amino acid sequence: CASSHRQGGTEAFF.